A single T cell receptor beta chain is shown here with its context. What it recognizes is unknown. The data belong to a study of shared clonotypes between healthy human individuals. CD45RO-negative, CCR7-positively selected cells formed the naive CD8 fraction, excluding terminally differentiated effector memory CD45RA+ cells. General study findings and limits: In the sorted subsets, rarefaction showed sequencing was incomplete despite large depth. Clonotypes that were shared across a few donors made up roughly 5% of naive CD4 clonotypes.

Trimming took 3 bases from V and 7 from J, leaving 12 bases between them. This CDR3 comprises 12 residues. CDR1 and CDR2 from the germline V gene are GTSNPN and SVGIG (reference sequence). At the deep level, the assay was run. An even split of each subset's genomic DNA across several immunoSEQ plates was performed. Libraries were prepared by immunoSEQ multiplex PCR; TCRdb keeps only in-frame clonotypes and omits some of them. The sample has some 740,000 clones, 80% to 95% seen once. This chain joins TRBV30 and TRBJ1-1; D ambiguous. The receptor comes from a man aged 25 to 40 in good health. The sequenced material came from naive CD8+ T cells sorted from blood. Here the CDR3 DNA reads TGTGCCTGGAGGGAGGGAGGAGGTGAAGCTTTCTTT. Translation: CAWREGGGEAFF. Based on the CDR3 plus reference TRBV30 and TRBJ1-1, the full variable domain is SQTIHQWPATLVQPVGSPLSLECTVEGTSNPNLYWYRQAAGRGLQLLFYSVGIGQISSEVPQNLSASRPQDRQFILSSKKLLLSDSGFYLCAWREGGGEAFFGQGTRLTVV.